The T cell receptor beta chain under discussion was sequenced for a study of regulatory T cells in long-lasting Graves disease. As for time point: newly diagnosed GD, antithyroid drugs for less than 3 months. PBMCs were the source of the RNA used for TCR sequencing. Recruitment took place at an endocrinology department in Xi'an, China. Assembly of TCR beta libraries relied on iRepertoire HTBI primers together with Arm-PCR of CDR3 regions. TCRdb itself ran the multiplex PCR reads through MiXCR, one entry per CDR3 protein. The sample contains about 540,000 distinct CDR3 sequences, about 13% of which appear only once. This clonotype was detected ten times or more. This CDR3 contains 16 residues. The trim removed 6 bases at V and 4 bases at J, leaving 11 bases unmatched. The data were also submitted as part of a second study, on T cells in Graves' hyperthyroidism and ophthalmopathy.

The chain couples TRBV12-3 or TRBV12-4 to TRBJ1-2; 10 bases fit TRBD1. The sequence was obtained from a man aged 25 to 40 with Graves disease. The specimen was peripheral blood mononuclear cells (PBMCs), collected at new diagnosis, from a patient treated with antithyroid drugs. The CDR3 DNA is TGTGCCAGCAGGGGAATCCGACAGGGGGCCACCTATGGCTACACCTTC. This codes for CASRGIRQGATYGYTF.